Sequencing of this T cell receptor (beta chain) was carried out in a study of T cell changes during pregnancy in multiple sclerosis. Libraries were prepared by immunoSEQ multiplex PCR; TCRdb keeps only in-frame clonotypes and omits some of them. This table holds around 56,000 clones, 89% found once. This receptor was identified in a female donor with multiple sclerosis, enrolled in a pregnancy study. This specimen was peripheral blood, taken after pregnancy.

CDR3 bases: TGTGCCAGTAAGAACGGGGTCTCCTACAATGAGCAGTTCTTC. Translating it yields CASKNGVSYNEQFF. The chain employs TRBV28 and TRBJ2-1, with D perhaps TRBD2 (5 bases). The length of the CDR3 is 14 residues. The germline CDR1 and CDR2 sequences are MDHEN and SYDVKM. The germline V and J ends were trimmed by 9 bases and 0 bases, with 12 bases remaining between them.